The TCR beta chain under discussion was sequenced for a study of Ad26.COV2.S vaccination and SARS-CoV-2 variants. Background on the study: Donor got 5x10^10 or 1x10^11 viral particles of Ad26.COV2.S.

Profiled with immunoSEQ multiplex PCR; TCRdb holds only in-frame clones, not every one. The sample has 350,000 to 500,000 clones; 80% to 95% are singletons. Treatment noted: approximately 18 received Ad26.COV2.S at low or high dose, single or two shots; roughly 5 received placebo; per-sample allocation not given. Sampling was done on day 63 after the first vaccine or placebo injection. Built on an Ad26 vector, the vaccine expressed Wuhan-strain SARS-CoV-2 spike. CDR1 and CDR2 (germline): LGHNA, YSLEER. V was cut by 3 bases and J by 1 base, with 6 bases left in between. This CDR3 spans 13 amino acids. Regarding this clone: The antigen is undetermined.

Regarding the study as a whole: For non-spike TCRs, breadth in vaccine recipients resembled that in placebo recipients. Breadth and depth estimates from TCRs may understate total T cell responses.

This specimen was peripheral blood, taken in a trial of Ad26.COV2.S vaccine versus placebo. This TCR derives from a person between 18 and 60 years old who received the Ad26.COV2.S COVID-19 vaccine or a placebo. The V call is TRBV4-3, the J call TRBJ1-2, with D uncertain. DNA for the CDR3: TGCGCCAGCAGCCAGAACAGTAACTATGGCTACACCTTC. Translating it yields CASSQNSNYGYTF.